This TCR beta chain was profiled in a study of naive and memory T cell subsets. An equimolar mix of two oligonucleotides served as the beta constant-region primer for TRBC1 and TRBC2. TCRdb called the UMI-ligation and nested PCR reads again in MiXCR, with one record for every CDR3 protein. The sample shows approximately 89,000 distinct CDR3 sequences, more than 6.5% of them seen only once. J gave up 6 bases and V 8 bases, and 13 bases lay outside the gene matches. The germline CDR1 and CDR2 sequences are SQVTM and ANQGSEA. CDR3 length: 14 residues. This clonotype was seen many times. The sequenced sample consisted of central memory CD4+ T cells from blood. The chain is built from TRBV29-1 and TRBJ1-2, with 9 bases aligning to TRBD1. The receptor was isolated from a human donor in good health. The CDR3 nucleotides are TGCAGCTCTCAAGGGGGGACAGGGAGGGATGGCTACACCTTC. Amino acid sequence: CSSQGGTGRDGYTF. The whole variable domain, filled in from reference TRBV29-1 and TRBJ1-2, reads SAVISQKPSRDICQRGTSLTIQCQVDSQVTMMFWYRQQPGQSLTLIATANQGSEATYESGFVIDKFPISRPNLTFSTLTVSNMSPEDSSIYLCSSQGGTGRDGYTFGSGTRLTVV.